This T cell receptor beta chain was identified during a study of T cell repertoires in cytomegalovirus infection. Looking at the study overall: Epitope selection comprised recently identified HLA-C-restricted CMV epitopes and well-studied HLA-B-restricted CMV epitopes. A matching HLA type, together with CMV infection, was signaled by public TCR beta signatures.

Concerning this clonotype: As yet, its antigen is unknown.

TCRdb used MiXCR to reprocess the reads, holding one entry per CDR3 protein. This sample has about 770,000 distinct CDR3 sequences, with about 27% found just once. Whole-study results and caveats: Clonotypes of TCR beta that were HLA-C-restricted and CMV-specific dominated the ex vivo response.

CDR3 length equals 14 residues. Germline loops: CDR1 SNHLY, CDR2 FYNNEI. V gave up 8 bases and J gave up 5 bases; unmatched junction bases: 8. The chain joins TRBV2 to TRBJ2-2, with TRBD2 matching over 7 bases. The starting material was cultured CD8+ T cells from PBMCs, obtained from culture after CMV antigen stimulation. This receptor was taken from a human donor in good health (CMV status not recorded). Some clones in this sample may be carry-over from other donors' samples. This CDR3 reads CASWGGVSTGELFF. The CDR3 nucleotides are TGTGCCAGCTGGGGGGGAGTTAGTACCGGGGAGCTGTTTTTT.